This is a list of T cell receptor beta chains from one sample in a study of PD-1 blockade in classical Hodgkin lymphoma. Libraries were prepared by immunoSEQ multiplex PCR; TCRdb keeps only in-frame clonotypes and omits some of them. The profile shows under 95,000 clones, about 92% of them singletons. The specimen comprised peripheral blood mononuclear cells (PBMCs), sampled at baseline. These receptors originate from a human donor with classical Hodgkin lymphoma. Both conserved end residues are part of each CDR3. A D gene is named only where the DNA matches it firmly. The size entry is marked missing in some rows and otherwise reads once, few, many or a size class.

size	J	D	V	CDR3	DNA
.	TRBJ2-2	TRBD2	TRBV4-3	CASSQIVAGAITGELFF	TGCGCCAGCAGCCAAATTGTAGCGGGAGCGATAACCGGGGAGCTGTTTTTT
.	TRBJ1-1	.	TRBV28	CASLGTSRSEAFF	TGTGCCAGCCTGGGGACATCCCGGTCTGAAGCTTTCTTT
.	TRBJ2-7	TRBD1	TRBV29-1	CSVEDFDRGGSSEQYF	TGCAGCGTTGAAGATTTTGACAGGGGAGGATCCTCCGAGCAGTACTTC
.	TRBJ1-2	.	TRBV21-1	CASSKCFRGTSEVYGYTF	TGTGCCAGCAGCAAATGTTTCAGGGGCACGTCCGAGGTCTATGGCTACACCTTC
.	TRBJ2-5	.	TRBV9	CASSGLAGPETQYF	TGTGCCAGCAGCGGACTTGCAGGGCCGGAGACCCAGTACTTC
.	TRBJ2-3	.	TRBV5-1	CASSLRLSDTQYF	TGCGCCAGCAGCCTTAGACTCTCAGATACGCAGTATTTT
.	TRBJ2-7	TRBD1	TRBV18	CASSPTEGAKSYEQYF	TGTGCCAGCTCACCAACCGAGGGGGCTAAATCCTACGAGCAGTACTTC
.	TRBJ2-3	.	TRBV15	CATRTLTGTSTDTQYF	TGTGCCACCAGAACTTTGACTGGAACTAGCACAGATACGCAGTATTTT
.	TRBJ2-4	TRBD2	TRBV6-5	CASSLGLAGANIQYF	TGTGCCAGCAGTTTGGGACTAGCGGGCGCGAACATTCAGTACTTC
.	TRBJ2-7	.	TRBV5-1	CASSLADGNYEQYF	TGCGCCAGCAGCTTGGCGGACGGGAACTACGAGCAGTACTTC
.	TRBJ2-7	.	TRBV27	CASSLTRSYEQYF	TGTGCCAGCAGTTTAACCCGTTCCTACGAGCAGTACTTC
once	TRBJ1-5	.	TRBV5-6	CASSPSRLSSPFQSRPQHF	TGTGCCAGCAGTCCTTCCCGACTGAGTAGCCCCTTCCAATCAAGGCCCCAGCATTTT
few	TRBJ1-5	TRBD1	TRBV10-3	CATKDRREQPQHF	TGTGCCACTAAGGACAGGAGGGAACAGCCCCAGCATTTT
.	TRBJ2-5	TRBD2	TRBV15	CATSRDPSGRETQYF	TGTGCCACCAGCAGAGATCCAAGCGGGAGAGAGACCCAGTACTTC
.	TRBJ2-7	.	TRBV19	CASSIRVAGSDEQYF	TGTGCCAGTAGTATTAGGGTCGCAGGGTCCGACGAGCAGTACTTC
few	TRBJ2-4	.	TRBV29-1	CSVRVVAKNIQYF	TGCAGCGTTAGAGTGGTAGCCAAAAACATTCAGTACTTC
.	TRBJ2-1	TRBD2	TRBV30	CAWSVTRTSGRDDEQFF	TGTGCCTGGAGTGTTACCCGGACTAGCGGAAGAGACGATGAGCAGTTCTTC
.	TRBJ2-5	.	TRBV4-1	CASSQDATTGVAETQYF	TGCGCCAGCAGCCAAGACGCTACAACGGGGGTGGCAGAGACCCAGTACTTC
.	TRBJ2-6	TRBD1	TRBV14	CASSQDIQGAPLSGANVLTF	TGTGCCAGCAGCCAAGATATCCAGGGGGCCCCCCTCTCTGGGGCCAACGTCCTGACTTTC
.	TRBJ2-7	.	TRBV29-1	CSVRDGSYEQYF	TGCAGCGTCCGCGACGGCTCCTACGAGCAGTACTTC
.	TRBJ2-7	.	TRBV2	CASFRENSGEQYF	TGTGCCAGCTTCCGAGAGAACTCGGGGGAGCAGTACTTC
few	TRBJ1-6	TRBD1	TRBV27	CASSLGTGPSLGSPLHF	TGTGCCAGCAGTTTAGGGACAGGGCCAAGTCTCGGTTCACCCCTCCACTTT
.	TRBJ1-1	TRBD1	TRBV7-9	CASSVDRATEAFF	TGTGCCAGCAGCGTCGACAGGGCCACTGAAGCTTTCTTT
once	TRBJ2-7	TRBD2	TRBV6-5	CASSYGAGGAYEQYF	TGTGCCAGCAGTTACGGGGCGGGAGGTGCCTACGAGCAGTACTTC
.	TRBJ2-7	.	TRBV11-2	CASSRGASIATGDIYEQYF	TGTGCCAGCAGCCGGGGGGCTAGCATAGCTACGGGGGACATCTACGAGCAGTACTTC
.	TRBJ2-5	TRBD2	TRBV9	CASSRGLAGDLNPETQYF	TGTGCCAGCAGCCGGGGGCTAGCGGGAGATCTCAACCCCGAGACCCAGTACTTC
.	TRBJ2-3	.	TRBV5-1	CASSLGGGPDTQYF	TGCGCCAGCAGCTTGGGCGGCGGGCCAGATACGCAGTATTTT
.	TRBJ2-3	.	TRBV30	CAWSVLDTQYF	TGTGCCTGGAGTGTACTAGATACGCAGTATTTT
.	TRBJ1-3	.	TRBV30	CAWSLWVDGNTIYF	TGTGCCTGGAGTTTATGGGTGGATGGAAACACCATATATTTT
.	TRBJ2-4	TRBD2	TRBV5-1	CASTRRGENIQYF	TGCGCCAGCACCCGGCGGGGGGAAAACATTCAGTACTTC
.	TRBJ2-1	.	TRBV9	CASSASGDSYNEQFF	TGTGCCAGCAGCGCATCTGGGGACTCCTACAATGAGCAGTTCTTC
few	TRBJ2-7	TRBD2	TRBV19	CASLEAGGHEQYF	TGTGCCAGTTTAGAGGCGGGAGGCCACGAGCAGTACTTC
.	TRBJ2-5	.	TRBV5-8	CASSHAGQDQETQYF	TGTGCCAGCAGCCACGCCGGACAAGACCAAGAGACCCAGTACTTC
once	TRBJ2-1	.	TRBV13	CASRGGGHNEQFF	TGTGCCAGCAGGGGGGGAGGCCACAATGAGCAGTTCTTC
.	TRBJ2-1	.	TRBV11-3	CASSLVGLYNEQFF	TGTGCCAGCAGCTTAGTTGGCCTCTACAATGAGCAGTTCTTC
.	TRBJ1-2	.	TRBV10-1	CARPFVMGGLNYGYTF	TGCGCCAGACCCTTCGTGATGGGGGGCTTGAACTATGGCTACACCTTC
once	TRBJ2-7	TRBD2	TRBV11-2	CASSELLAGRYEQYF	TGTGCCAGCAGCGAACTACTAGCGGGAAGGTACGAGCAGTACTTC
.	TRBJ2-4	.	TRBV7-2	CASSRGPANIQYF	TGTGCCAGCAGCCGGGGTCCTGCGAACATTCAGTACTTC
.	TRBJ2-7	TRBD1	TRBV5-6	CASSLVGQVYEQYF	TGTGCCAGCAGCTTGGTGGGACAGGTCTACGAGCAGTACTTC
.	TRBJ2-2	TRBD2	TRBV7-9	CASSWTSGSTGELFF	TGTGCCAGCAGCTGGACTAGCGGGAGCACCGGGGAGCTGTTTTTT
.	TRBJ2-3	TRBD2	TRBV25-1	CASSEYREGTQYF	TGTGCCAGCAGTGAATATAGGGAGGGTACGCAGTATTTT
.	TRBJ2-1	TRBD1	TRBV4-3	CASSQDGTGGNEQFF	TGCGCCAGCAGCCAAGATGGGACAGGGGGGAATGAGCAGTTCTTC
.	TRBJ1-1	TRBD1	TRBV5-8	CASSLGGTANIF	TGTGCCAGCAGCTTGGGTGGGACAGCCAACATATTT
.	TRBJ2-7	.	TRBV6-5	CASNTANTVYEQYF	TGTGCCAGCAACACGGCTAATACAGTTTACGAGCAGTACTTC
.	TRBJ2-4	.	TRBV11-2	CASSLGANIQYF	TGTGCCAGCAGCTTAGGGGCAAACATTCAGTACTTC
.	TRBJ1-4	TRBD1	TRBV7-9	CASSLAAGGSTNEKLFF	TGTGCCAGCAGCTTAGCCGCAGGGGGGTCAACTAATGAAAAACTGTTTTTT
.	TRBJ1-2	.	TRBV2	CASSDFGRPYGYTF	TGTGCCAGCAGTGACTTCGGGCGTCCCTATGGCTACACCTTC
once	TRBJ1-2	.	TRBV30	CAWRGPGGYYGYTF	TGTGCCTGGAGGGGCCCGGGGGGATACTATGGCTACACCTTC
.	TRBJ2-1	TRBD2	TRBV2	CASSGLAGGPDEQFF	TGTGCCAGCAGCGGACTAGCGGGGGGGCCGGATGAGCAGTTCTTC
few	TRBJ2-1	.	TRBV11-3	CASSPSREPFYEQFF	TGTGCCAGCAGCCCGAGCCGGGAACCCTTCTATGAGCAGTTCTTC
.	TRBJ1-4	.	TRBV25-1	CASSAAPALPPGKLFF	TGTGCCAGCAGTGCCGCCCCAGCCCTGCCGCCCGGAAAACTGTTTTTT
.	TRBJ2-3	TRBD2	TRBV6-6	CASRGLAGGSTDTQYF	TGTGCCAGCAGGGGCCTAGCGGGAGGTAGCACAGATACGCAGTATTTT
.	TRBJ2-3	.	TRBV18	CASSPPSLVGGTDTQYF	TGTGCCAGCTCACCACCGTCTCTAGTCGGAGGCACAGATACGCAGTATTTT
.	TRBJ2-7	TRBD1	TRBV28	CASSSPGTALYEQYF	TGTGCCAGCAGTTCCCCCGGGACAGCACTTTACGAGCAGTACTTC
few	TRBJ1-1	.	TRBV5-1	CASSLGTGYNTEAFF	TGCGCCAGCAGCTTGGGAACCGGTTACAACACTGAAGCTTTCTTT
.	TRBJ2-4	.	TRBV5-8	CASRPGPRYF	TGTGCCAGCAGACCGGGCCCTCGTTACTTC
.	TRBJ1-2	.	TRBV5-4	CASSFSANYGYTF	TGTGCCAGCAGCTTTTCTGCTAACTATGGCTACACCTTC
.	TRBJ1-5	.	TRBV27	CASSFVGGRGGNQPQHF	TGTGCCAGCAGTTTCGTTGGGGGTAGGGGTGGCAATCAGCCCCAGCATTTT
.	TRBJ2-7	.	TRBV7-9	CASSLAKKRSTPYEQYF	TGTGCCAGCAGCTTAGCGAAGAAAAGATCCACTCCCTACGAGCAGTACTTC
once	TRBJ2-3	TRBD2	TRBV27	CASSPLSIRERESTDTQYF	TGTGCCAGCAGTCCGTTATCGATACGGGAGCGGGAGAGCACAGATACGCAGTATTTT